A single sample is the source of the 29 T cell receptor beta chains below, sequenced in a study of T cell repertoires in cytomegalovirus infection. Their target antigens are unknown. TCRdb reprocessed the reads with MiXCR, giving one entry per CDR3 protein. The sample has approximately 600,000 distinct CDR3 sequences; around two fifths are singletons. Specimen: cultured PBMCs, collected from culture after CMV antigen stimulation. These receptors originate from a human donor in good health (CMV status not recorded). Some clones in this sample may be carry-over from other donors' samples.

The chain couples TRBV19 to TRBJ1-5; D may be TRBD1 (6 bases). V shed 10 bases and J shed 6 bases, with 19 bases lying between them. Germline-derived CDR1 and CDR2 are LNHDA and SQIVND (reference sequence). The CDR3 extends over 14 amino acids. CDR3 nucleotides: TGTGCCACCGCGAGCGGGGGCTGGGGTCAGCCCCAGCATTTT. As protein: CATASGGWGQPQHF. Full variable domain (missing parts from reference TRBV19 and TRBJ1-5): DGGITQSPKYLFRKEGQNVTLSCEQNLNHDAMYWYRQDPGQGLRLIYYSQIVNDFQKGDIAEGYSVSREKKESFPLTVTSAQKNPTAFYLCATASGGWGQPQHFGDGTRLSIL.

The CDR3 DNA follows: TGTGCCAGCAGTCGAACCAGGGAGTCTGGGGAGCTGTTTTTT. This sequence encodes CASSRTRESGELFF. This chain links TRBV7-2 with TRBJ2-2, with D tentatively TRBD1 or TRBD2 (5 bases each). This CDR3 comprises 14 residues. Germline V lookup: CDR1 SGHTA, CDR2 FQGNSA. V lost 6 bases and J 8 bases, leaving 16 bases between the germline ends.

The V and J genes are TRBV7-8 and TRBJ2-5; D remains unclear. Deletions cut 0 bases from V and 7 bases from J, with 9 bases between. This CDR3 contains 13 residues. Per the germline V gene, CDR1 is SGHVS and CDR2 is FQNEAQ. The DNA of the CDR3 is TGTGCCAGCAGCTTAGCCTTACGAAGGACCCAGTACTTC. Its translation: CASSLALRRTQYF. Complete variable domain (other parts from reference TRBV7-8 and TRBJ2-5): GAGVSQSPRYKVAKRGQDVALRCDPISGHVSLFWYQQALGQGPEFLTYFQNEAQLDKSGLPSDRFFAERPEGSVSTLKIQRTQQEDSAVYLCASSLALRRTQYFGPGTRLLVL.

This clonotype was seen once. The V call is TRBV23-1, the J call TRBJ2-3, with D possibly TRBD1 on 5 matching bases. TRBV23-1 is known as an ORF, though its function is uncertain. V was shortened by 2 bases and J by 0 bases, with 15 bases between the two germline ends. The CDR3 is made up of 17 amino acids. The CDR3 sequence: CASSQRGRDTSTDTQYF. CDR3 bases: TGCGCCAGCAGTCAAAGGGGCAGGGATACTAGCACAGATACGCAGTATTTT.

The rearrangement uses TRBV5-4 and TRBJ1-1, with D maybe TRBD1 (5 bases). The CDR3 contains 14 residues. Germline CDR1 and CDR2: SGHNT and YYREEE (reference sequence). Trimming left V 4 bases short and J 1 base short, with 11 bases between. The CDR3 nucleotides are TGTGCCAGCAGCCCGTTCACAGGGAACACTGAAGCTTTCTTT. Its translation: CASSPFTGNTEAFF.

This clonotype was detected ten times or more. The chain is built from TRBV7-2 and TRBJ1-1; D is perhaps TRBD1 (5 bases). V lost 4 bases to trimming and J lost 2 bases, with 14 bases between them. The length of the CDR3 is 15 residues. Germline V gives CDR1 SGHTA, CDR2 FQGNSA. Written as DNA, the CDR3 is TGTGCCAGCAGCTCCCAGGGTTCCCCTAACACTGAAGCTTTCTTT. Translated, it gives CASSSQGSPNTEAFF.

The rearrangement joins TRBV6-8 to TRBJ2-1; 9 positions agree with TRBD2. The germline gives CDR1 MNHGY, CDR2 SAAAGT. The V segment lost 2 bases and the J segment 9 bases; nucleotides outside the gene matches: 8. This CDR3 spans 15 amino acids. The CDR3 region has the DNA TGTGCCAGCAGTTACCGGCTAGCGGGAACGTCTGAGCAGTTCTTC. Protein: CASSYRLAGTSEQFF.

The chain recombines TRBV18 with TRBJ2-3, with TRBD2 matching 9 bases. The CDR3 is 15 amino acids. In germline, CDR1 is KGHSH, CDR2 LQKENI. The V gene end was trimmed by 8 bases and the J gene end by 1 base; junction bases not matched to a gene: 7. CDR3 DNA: TGTGCCAGCCCCCTGGCTAGCGGGGGCACAGATACGCAGTATTTT. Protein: CASPLASGGTDTQYF.

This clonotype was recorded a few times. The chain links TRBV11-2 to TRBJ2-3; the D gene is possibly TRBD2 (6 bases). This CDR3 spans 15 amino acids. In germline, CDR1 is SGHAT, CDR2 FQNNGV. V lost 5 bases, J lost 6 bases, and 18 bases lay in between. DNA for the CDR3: TGTGCCAGCAGCCTTCTAATGGCGGGGACGGATACGCAGTATTTT. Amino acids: CASSLLMAGTDTQYF.

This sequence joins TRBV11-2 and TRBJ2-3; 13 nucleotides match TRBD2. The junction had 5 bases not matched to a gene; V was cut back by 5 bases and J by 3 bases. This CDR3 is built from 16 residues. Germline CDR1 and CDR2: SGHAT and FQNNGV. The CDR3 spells CASSRGTSGTTDTQYF. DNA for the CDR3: TGTGCCAGCAGCCGCGGGACTAGCGGGACGACAGATACGCAGTATTTT.

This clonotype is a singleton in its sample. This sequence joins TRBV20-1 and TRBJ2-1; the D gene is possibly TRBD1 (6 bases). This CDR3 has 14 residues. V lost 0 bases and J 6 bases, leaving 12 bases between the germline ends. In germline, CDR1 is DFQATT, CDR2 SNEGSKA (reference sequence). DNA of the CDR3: TGCAGTGCTAGAGATCTATCAGGGGCCAATGAGCAGTTCTTC. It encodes CSARDLSGANEQFF.

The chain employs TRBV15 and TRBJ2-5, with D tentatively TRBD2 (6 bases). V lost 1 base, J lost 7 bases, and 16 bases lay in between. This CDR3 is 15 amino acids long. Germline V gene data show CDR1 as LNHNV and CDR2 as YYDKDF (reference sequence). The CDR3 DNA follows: TGTGCCACCAGCAGAGCCGGGAGCACCAAGGGGACCCAGTACTTC. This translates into CATSRAGSTKGTQYF.

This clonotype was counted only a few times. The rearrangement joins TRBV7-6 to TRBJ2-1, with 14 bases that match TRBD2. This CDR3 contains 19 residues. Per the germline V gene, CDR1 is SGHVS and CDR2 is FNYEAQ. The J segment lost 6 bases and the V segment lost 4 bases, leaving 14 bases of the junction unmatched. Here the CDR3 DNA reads TGTGCCAGCAGCTCTAGTCGGGGACTAGCGGGAGCGTTGGGCAATGAGCAGTTCTTC. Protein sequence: CASSSSRGLAGALGNEQFF.

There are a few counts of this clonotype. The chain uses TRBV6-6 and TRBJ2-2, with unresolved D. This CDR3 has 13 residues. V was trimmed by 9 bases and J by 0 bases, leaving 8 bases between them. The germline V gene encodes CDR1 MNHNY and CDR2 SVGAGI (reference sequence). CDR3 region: CASRGSNTGELFF. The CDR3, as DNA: TGTGCCAGTCGAGGATCGAACACCGGGGAGCTGTTTTTT.

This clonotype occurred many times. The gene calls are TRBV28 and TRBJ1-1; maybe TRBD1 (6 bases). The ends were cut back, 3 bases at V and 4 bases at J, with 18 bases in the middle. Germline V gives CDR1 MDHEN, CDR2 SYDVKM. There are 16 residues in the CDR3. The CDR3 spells CASSFVQYRVGTEAFF. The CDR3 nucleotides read TGTGCCAGCAGTTTCGTACAGTACAGGGTCGGCACTGAAGCTTTCTTT.

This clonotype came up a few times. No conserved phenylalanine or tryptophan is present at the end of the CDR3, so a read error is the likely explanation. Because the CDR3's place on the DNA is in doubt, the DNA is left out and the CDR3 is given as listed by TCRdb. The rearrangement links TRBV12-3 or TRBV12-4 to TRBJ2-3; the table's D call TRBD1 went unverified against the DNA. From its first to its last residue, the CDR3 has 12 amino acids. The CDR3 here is CASSFGQGASFI.

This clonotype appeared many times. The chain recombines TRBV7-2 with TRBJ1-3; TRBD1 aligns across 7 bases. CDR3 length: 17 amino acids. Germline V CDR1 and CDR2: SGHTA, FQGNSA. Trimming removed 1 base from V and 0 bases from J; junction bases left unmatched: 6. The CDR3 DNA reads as TGTGCCAGCAGCTTAGTCGGGACAGACAACTCTGGAAACACCATATATTTT. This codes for CASSLVGTDNSGNTIYF.

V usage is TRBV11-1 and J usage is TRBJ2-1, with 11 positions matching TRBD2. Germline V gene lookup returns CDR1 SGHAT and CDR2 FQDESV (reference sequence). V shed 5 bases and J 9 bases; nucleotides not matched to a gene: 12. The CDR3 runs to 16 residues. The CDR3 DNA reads TGTGCCAGCAGCCCCCTTAGCGGGGGGGCCGCTAGTGAGCAGTTCTTC. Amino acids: CASSPLSGGAASEQFF.

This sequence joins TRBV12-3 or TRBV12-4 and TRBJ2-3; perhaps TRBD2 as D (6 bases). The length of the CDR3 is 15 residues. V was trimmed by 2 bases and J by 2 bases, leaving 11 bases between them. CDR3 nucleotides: TGTGCCAGCAGTTTAAACGGGAGAGTCACAGATACGCAGTATTTT. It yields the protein CASSLNGRVTDTQYF.

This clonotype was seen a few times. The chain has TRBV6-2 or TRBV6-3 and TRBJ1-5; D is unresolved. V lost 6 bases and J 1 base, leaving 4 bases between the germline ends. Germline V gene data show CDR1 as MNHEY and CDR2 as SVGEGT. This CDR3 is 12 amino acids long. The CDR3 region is CASRTSNQPQHF. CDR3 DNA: TGTGCCAGCAGGACGAGCAATCAGCCCCAGCATTTT.

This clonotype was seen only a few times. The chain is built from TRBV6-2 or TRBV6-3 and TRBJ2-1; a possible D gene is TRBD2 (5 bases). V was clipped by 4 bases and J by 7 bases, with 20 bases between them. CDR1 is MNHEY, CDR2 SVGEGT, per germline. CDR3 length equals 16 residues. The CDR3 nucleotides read TGTGCCAGCAGTTCGAGCATCGGGGTGGGTTTGAATGAGCAGTTCTTC. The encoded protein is CASSSSIGVGLNEQFF.

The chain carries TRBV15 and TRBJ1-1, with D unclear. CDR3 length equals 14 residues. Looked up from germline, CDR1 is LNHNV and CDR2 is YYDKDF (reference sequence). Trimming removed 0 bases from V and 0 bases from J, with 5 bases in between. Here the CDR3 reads CATSRDGVNTEAFF. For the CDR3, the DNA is TGTGCCACCAGCAGAGATGGGGTGAACACTGAAGCTTTCTTT. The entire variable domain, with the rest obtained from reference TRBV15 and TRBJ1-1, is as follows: DAMVIQNPRYQVTQFGKPVTLSCSQTLNHNVMYWYQQKSSQAPKLLFHYYDKDFNNEADTPDNFQSRRPNTSFCFLDIRSPGLGDTAMYLCATSRDGVNTEAFFGQGTRLTVV.

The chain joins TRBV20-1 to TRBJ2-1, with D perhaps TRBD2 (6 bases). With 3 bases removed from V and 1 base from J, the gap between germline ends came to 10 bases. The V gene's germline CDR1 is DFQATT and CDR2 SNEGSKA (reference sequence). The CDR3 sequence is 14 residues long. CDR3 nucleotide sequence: TGCAGTGCTAGTCACCGGGGGTCCTACAATGAGCAGTTCTTC. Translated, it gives CSASHRGSYNEQFF.

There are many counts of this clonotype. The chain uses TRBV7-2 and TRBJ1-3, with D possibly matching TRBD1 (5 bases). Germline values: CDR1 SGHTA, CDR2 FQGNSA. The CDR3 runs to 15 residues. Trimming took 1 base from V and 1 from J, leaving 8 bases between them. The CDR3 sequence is CASSLDAGSGNTIYF. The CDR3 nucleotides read TGTGCCAGCAGCTTAGATGCAGGGTCTGGAAACACCATATATTTT.

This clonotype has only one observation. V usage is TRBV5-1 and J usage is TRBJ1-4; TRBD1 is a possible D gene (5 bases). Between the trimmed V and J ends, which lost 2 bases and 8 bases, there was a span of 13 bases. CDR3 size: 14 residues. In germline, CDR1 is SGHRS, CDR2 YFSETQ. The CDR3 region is CASSFGESGEKLFF. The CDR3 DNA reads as TGCGCCAGCAGCTTCGGGGAATCAGGGGAAAAACTGTTTTTT.

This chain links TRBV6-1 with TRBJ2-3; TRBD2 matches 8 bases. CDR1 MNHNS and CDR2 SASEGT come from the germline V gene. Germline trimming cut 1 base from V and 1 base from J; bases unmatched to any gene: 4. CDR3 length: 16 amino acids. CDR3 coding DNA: TGTGCCAGCAGTGAAGGGTTCGGGGGGGGCACAGATACGCAGTATTTT. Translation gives CASSEGFGGGTDTQYF.

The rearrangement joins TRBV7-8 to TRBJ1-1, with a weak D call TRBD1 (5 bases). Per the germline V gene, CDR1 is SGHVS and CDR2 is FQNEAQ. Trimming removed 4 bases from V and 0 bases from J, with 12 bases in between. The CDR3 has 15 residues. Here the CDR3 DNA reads TGTGCCAGCAGCTCCCTTGGGGGGTTGAACACTGAAGCTTTCTTT. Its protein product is CASSSLGGLNTEAFF.

The CDR3 sequence is CASSPQGVQYSYEQYF. The CDR3 region has the DNA TGTGCCAGCAGCCCACAGGGGGTTCAGTATTCCTACGAGCAGTACTTC. The chain couples TRBV6-2 or TRBV6-3 to TRBJ2-7, with TRBD1 matching over 8 bases. V shed 6 bases and J 1 base; nucleotides not matched to a gene: 11. Germline loops: CDR1 MNHEY, CDR2 SVGEGT. The CDR3 totals 16 residues.

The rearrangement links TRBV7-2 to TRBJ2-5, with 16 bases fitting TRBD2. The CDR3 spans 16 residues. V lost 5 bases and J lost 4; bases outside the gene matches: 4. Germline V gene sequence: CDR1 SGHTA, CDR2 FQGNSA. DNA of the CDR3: TGTGCCAGCAGCGGGGGACTAGCGGGAGGGGTAGAGACCCAGTACTTC. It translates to CASSGGLAGGVETQYF.